The 24 T cell receptor beta chains reported below all come from one sample, sequenced in a study of shared clonotypes between healthy human individuals. Libraries were prepared by immunoSEQ multiplex PCR; TCRdb keeps only in-frame clonotypes and omits some of them. This sample carries over a million clones, approximately 68% of them seen once, and the ten largest clones take approximately 1.5%. Material: memory CD4+ T cells sorted from blood. Noted subset: CD45RA-negative fraction. Receptors originate from a man in his late teens or twenties in good health.

The V call is TRBV5-1, the J call TRBJ1-1, with D possibly matching TRBD1 (6 bases). Germline CDR1 is SGHRS and CDR2 is YFSETQ. CDR3 length: 14 amino acids. V lost 8 bases and J lost 0, with 14 bases in between. This CDR3 is CASTQGFMNTEAFF. The CDR3 region has the DNA TGCGCCAGTACACAGGGATTCATGAACACTGAAGCTTTCTTT.

The chain employs TRBV9 and TRBJ1-5; D remains ambiguous. CDR3 size: 15 residues. Trimming pared 0 bases from V and 3 bases from J, leaving 10 bases between. Germline assignment: CDR1 SGDLS and CDR2 YYNGEE. The DNA for the CDR3 is TGTGCCAGCAGCGTAGGCCACAACCCCAATCAGCCCCAGCATTTT. Translation: CASSVGHNPNQPQHF.

There are a few counts of this clone. V usage is TRBV7-2 and J usage is TRBJ2-7; maybe TRBD2 (6 bases). Trimming took off 5 bases at V and 2 bases at J, with 13 bases between the two ends. The CDR3 is 14 residues long. Germline V gene sequence: CDR1 SGHTA, CDR2 FQGNSA. The CDR3 spells CASSPVEGPYEQYF. CDR3 nucleotides: TGTGCCAGCAGCCCCGTGGAGGGACCCTACGAGCAGTACTTC.

The chain uses TRBV5-6 and TRBJ2-2; D is uncertain. V was clipped by 4 bases and J by 8 bases, with 12 bases between them. CDR3 length: 13 residues. Germline CDR1 reads SGHDT; CDR2 reads YYEEEE. For the CDR3, the DNA is TGTGCCAGCAGCCCGACCTGGGATGGGGAGCTGTTTTTT. Translated, it gives CASSPTWDGELFF. The variable domain in full, with the rest retrieved from reference TRBV5-6 and TRBJ2-2, is DAGVTQSPTHLIKTRGQQVTLRCSPKSGHDTVSWYQQALGQGPQFIFQYYEEEERQRGNFPDRFSGHQFPNYSSELNVNALLLGDSALYLCASSPTWDGELFFGEGSRLTVL.

The chain links TRBV30 to TRBJ2-3; 11 bases are a match to TRBD2. The V gene end was trimmed by 6 bases and the J gene end by 2 bases; junction bases not matched to a gene: 4. Germline CDR1 and CDR2: GTSNPN and SVGIG (reference sequence). The CDR3 spans 14 residues. CDR3 bases: TGTGCCTGCCTAGCGGGGGGCCTCACAGATACGCAGTATTTT. Translated, it gives CACLAGGLTDTQYF.

This clone was observed a few times. The rearrangement links TRBV29-1 to TRBJ2-5; perhaps TRBD1 as D (7 bases). CDR3 size: 13 residues. Germline lookup yields CDR1 SQVTM and CDR2 ANQGSEA. The CDR3 protein is CSSGRGVEETQYF. Written as DNA, the CDR3 is TGCTCCTCGGGCAGGGGGGTAGAGGAGACCCAGTACTTC.

The chain couples TRBV6-5 to TRBJ2-3, with D possibly matching TRBD2 (6 bases). This CDR3 has 12 amino acids. CDR1 and CDR2 from the germline V gene are MNHEY and SVGAGI. Deletions cut 9 bases from V and 3 bases from J, with 10 bases between. The CDR3 coding sequence is TGTGCCAGTAGCGGAGATACAGATACGCAGTATTTT. Protein product: CASSGDTDTQYF.

J is TRBJ1-6 and V is TRBV27; D gene uncertain. Germline-derived CDR1 and CDR2 are MNHEY and SMNVEV (reference sequence). This CDR3 is 17 amino acids long. V dropped 5 bases and J dropped 5 bases, with 19 bases sitting between them. The CDR3 nucleotides read TGTGCCAGCAGTCTACGCCTAACAGCCCTCGATAATTCACCCCTCCACTTT. Translating gives CASSLRLTALDNSPLHF.

The chain joins TRBV5-6 to TRBJ2-7; weak D call: TRBD2 (6 bases). The length of the CDR3 is 14 residues. The V and J ends lost 4 bases and 5 bases respectively, with 16 bases between them. Per germline, CDR1 SGHDT and CDR2 YYEEEE. The CDR3 nucleotides are TGTGCCAGCAGCCCCCCCGGGAGATCTGACGAGCAGTACTTC. Encoded protein: CASSPPGRSDEQYF.

This chain connects TRBV19 to TRBJ2-7; a weak D match, TRBD2 (6 bases). Per germline, CDR1 LNHDA and CDR2 SQIVND (reference sequence). There are 15 residues in the CDR3. V lost 1 base and J 4 bases, leaving 14 bases between the germline ends. The CDR3 region has the DNA TGTGCCAGTAGTATAGGGACGGCGGGACTGTACGAGCAGTACTTC. Its protein is CASSIGTAGLYEQYF.

The table lists this clone with a few counts. The chain has TRBV29-1 and TRBJ1-5; D call uncertain. The length of the CDR3 is 12 residues. The V end lost 4 bases, the J end lost 2 bases, and 6 bases lay between the germline ends. The germline V gene has CDR1 SQVTM and CDR2 ANQGSEA. This chain's CDR3 is CSVASGNQPQHF. The CDR3 nucleotides read TGCAGCGTTGCCTCCGGCAATCAGCCCCAGCATTTT.

The chain is built from TRBV27 and TRBJ2-5; weak D call: TRBD2 (5 bases). CDR1 is MNHEY and CDR2 is SMNVEV in the germline V gene (reference sequence). This CDR3 is 13 amino acids long. V lost 8 bases and J lost 5, with 15 bases in between. Here the CDR3 reads CASRTGVGETQYF. The CDR3 DNA follows: TGTGCCAGCCGCACCGGGGTTGGGGAGACCCAGTACTTC.

V gene TRBV19 combines with J gene TRBJ1-5; D is perhaps TRBD1 (5 bases). The CDR3 is 18 amino acids. Trimming took 6 bases from V and 0 from J, leaving 21 bases between them. Looked up from germline, CDR1 is LNHDA and CDR2 is SQIVND (reference sequence). The CDR3 reads CASRLSGTIMYSNQPQHF. The CDR3 DNA reads as TGTGCCAGTAGACTATCCGGGACCATTATGTATAGCAATCAGCCCCAGCATTTT.

The chain couples TRBV7-2 to TRBJ2-7; 8 positions agree with TRBD1. The junction had 4 bases not matched to a gene; V was cut back by 7 bases and J by 2 bases. Germline V lookup: CDR1 SGHTA, CDR2 FQGNSA. The CDR3 is 13 amino acids. CDR3 sequence: CASTPGQAYEQYF. For the CDR3, the DNA is TGTGCCAGCACCCCGGGACAGGCCTACGAGCAGTACTTC.

The chain combines TRBV29-1 with TRBJ2-7; D is uncertain. The CDR3 has 12 residues. Trimming cost V 7 bases and J 3 bases, with 13 bases left between them. Germline V gene lookup returns CDR1 SQVTM and CDR2 ANQGSEA. CDR3 sequence (DNA): TGCAGCGCCATGACGGTGTACTACGAGCAGTACTTC. Residues: CSAMTVYYEQYF.

Only a few counts were recorded for this clone. The chain carries TRBV6-1 and TRBJ1-2; 8 bases are shared with TRBD1. CDR3 length: 15 amino acids. V was pared by 3 bases and J by 7 bases, with 10 bases of the junction left unmatched. CDR1 and CDR2 from the germline V gene are MNHNS and SASEGT. The CDR3 sequence: CASSDLAQGGFGYTF. The CDR3 nucleotides are TGTGCCAGCAGTGATCTAGCACAGGGGGGTTTTGGCTACACCTTC.

This chain connects TRBV14 to TRBJ1-1, with D maybe TRBD1 (5 bases). V was cut by 10 bases and J by 2 bases, with 11 bases left in between. CDR3 length: 12 residues. CDR1 is SGHDN and CDR2 is FVKESK in the germline V gene. DNA for the CDR3: TGTGCCACCGGGACCCTAAACACTGAAGCTTTCTTT. Translating it yields CATGTLNTEAFF. Supplemented by reference TRBV14 and TRBJ1-1, the full variable domain reads EAGVTQFPSHSVIEKGQTVTLRCDPISGHDNLYWYRRVMGKEIKFLLHFVKESKQDESGMPNNRFLAERTGGTYSTLKVQPAELEDSGVYFCATGTLNTEAFFGQGTRLTVV.

Regarding this clone: The same CDR3 is also encoded by other DNA sequences in this sample. The chain employs TRBV7-9 and TRBJ2-5; D call uncertain. The CDR3 loop spans 15 amino acids. CDR1 and CDR2 from the germline V gene are SEHNR and FQNEAQ (reference sequence). V shed 2 bases and J shed 1 base, with 11 bases lying between them. CDR3 DNA sequence: TGTGCCAGCAGCTTAAGATTAGTAAGCCAAGAGACCCAGTACTTC. It is translated as CASSLRLVSQETQYF.

J is TRBJ2-7 and V is TRBV2; 11 bases are a match to TRBD1. The CDR3 sequence is 13 residues long. The V gene end was trimmed by 9 bases and the J gene end by 3 bases; junction bases not matched to a gene: 4. Germline CDR1 and CDR2: SNHLY and FYNNEI. The CDR3 DNA is TGTGCCAGTCTCGGGACAGGGGGCTACGAGCAGTACTTC. Residues: CASLGTGGYEQYF. Together with reference TRBV2 and TRBJ2-7, the CDR3 gives the full variable domain: EPEVTQTPSHQVTQMGQEVILRCVPISNHLYFYWYRQILGQKVEFLVSFYNNEISEKSEIFDDQFSVERPDGSNFTLKIRSTKLEDSAMYFCASLGTGGYEQYFGPGTRLTVT.

This chain joins TRBV4-2 and TRBJ1-2, with D maybe TRBD1 (6 bases). The V end lost 0 bases, the J end lost 5 bases, and 13 bases lay between the germline ends. This CDR3 spans 15 amino acids. Looked up from germline, CDR1 is LGHNA and CDR2 is YNFKEQ. CDR3: CASSQDGGPGYGYTF. DNA of the CDR3: TGTGCCAGCAGCCAAGATGGGGGGCCAGGGTATGGCTACACCTTC.

The rearrangement links TRBV2 to TRBJ1-2, with a tentative D call TRBD1 (5 bases). The V and J ends lost 11 bases and 7 bases respectively, with 14 bases between them. CDR3 size: 11 residues. Germline CDR1 is SNHLY and CDR2 is FYNNEI. The CDR3 loop reads CAAGRDGGYTF. The CDR3 DNA is TGTGCCGCGGGACGGGATGGTGGCTACACCTTC.

V is TRBV7-9 and J is TRBJ2-7; the match to TRBD1 covers 11 bases. This CDR3 has 16 residues. Germline V lookup: CDR1 SEHNR, CDR2 FQNEAQ (reference sequence). J gave up 4 bases and V 5 bases, and 10 bases lay outside the gene matches. The CDR3 sequence: CASSGDGTGGKYEQYF. As DNA, the CDR3 is TGTGCCAGCAGCGGTGACGGGACAGGGGGTAAGTACGAGCAGTACTTC.

This clone has just a few counts. The chain recombines TRBV9 with TRBJ1-2; D is undetermined. The V and J ends lost 0 bases and 4 bases respectively, with 13 bases between them. The length of the CDR3 is 15 residues. Germline V CDR1 and CDR2: SGDLS, YYNGEE. The CDR3: CASSVDTTDTYGYTF. CDR3 bases: TGTGCCAGCAGCGTAGACACCACAGACACCTATGGCTACACCTTC.

This clone appeared a few times. Other DNA sequences in this sample translate to the same CDR3. This chain uses TRBV30 with TRBJ1-5; D unclear. V shed 0 bases and J shed 0 bases, with 3 bases lying between them. CDR3 length: 13 residues. Germline V gene lookup returns CDR1 GTSNPN and CDR2 SVGIG (reference sequence). The CDR3 spells CAWSVGSNQPQHF. DNA of the CDR3: TGTGCCTGGAGTGTAGGTAGCAATCAGCCCCAGCATTTT.